Each of the 15 T cell receptor beta chains below was sequenced from the same sample in a study of spatial heterogeneity in lung cancer. These receptors have no known antigen. TCRdb independently ran MiXCR on the 5' RACE reads; one entry per CDR3 protein. The sample lists a few thousand distinct CDR3 sequences; 35% to 40% were seen once. Time point described: sample taken at primary tumor resection. Findings and limits, study-wide: Tumoral mutation counts were tracked by counts of expanded intratumoral alpha and beta TCRs.

Here the sequenced sample was lung tumor tissue, taken at surgery. All receptors come from a male donor with early-stage non-small cell lung cancer.

A remark on this clonotype: With the library built for alpha chains, this beta chain is off target and its frequency is not meaningful. This chain joins TRBV6-5 and TRBJ2-2; D is ambiguous. The CDR3 contains 12 residues. Looked up from germline, CDR1 is MNHEY and CDR2 is SVGAGI. Trimming stripped 2 bases from V and 11 bases from J, with 9 bases between. In nucleotides, the CDR3 is TGTGCCAGCAGTTACGGGCGCGGAGAGCTGTTTTTT. Protein product: CASSYGRGELFF.

This clonotype is deemed medium-sized. As an off-target read in a library built for alpha chains, this beta chain has a frequency of little significance. The chain links TRBV24-1 to TRBJ2-2, with TRBD1 matching over 8 bases. V lost 3 bases and J lost 7; bases outside the gene matches: 6. This CDR3 spans 15 amino acids. Germline-derived CDR1 and CDR2 are KGHDR and SFDVKD. The CDR3 here is CATSDPRQGSGELFF. The CDR3 DNA reads as TGTGCCACCAGTGATCCCCGACAGGGGAGCGGGGAGCTGTTTTTT.

In the case of this clonotype: As an off-target read in a library built for alpha chains, this beta chain has a frequency of little significance. The chain links TRBV20-1 to TRBJ2-2, with 7 bases identical to TRBD1. Germline V gene sequence: CDR1 DFQATT, CDR2 SNEGSKA (reference sequence). This CDR3 contains 14 residues. Trimming removed 1 base from V and 6 bases from J; junction bases left unmatched: 5. CDR3 residues: CSARAIQGAGELFF. CDR3 coding DNA: TGCAGTGCTAGAGCCATTCAGGGGGCCGGGGAGCTGTTTTTT.

As to this clonotype: This beta chain is a stray read from a library made for alpha chains; its abundance is not meaningful. The chain combines TRBV5-1 with TRBJ2-1, with 12 positions matching TRBD2. V lost 4 bases, J lost 5 bases, and 4 bases stayed unmatched. Looked up from germline, CDR1 is SGHRS and CDR2 is YFSETQ. The CDR3 loop spans 15 amino acids. The CDR3 DNA follows: TGCGCCAGCAGCCCTAGCGGGAGGGGGAACAATGAGCAGTTCTTC. The encoded protein is CASSPSGRGNNEQFF.

A word on this clonotype: Being off target in a library aimed at alpha chains, this beta chain has a size of little meaning. The chain combines TRBV28 with TRBJ2-4; 9 bases map to TRBD2. V was clipped by 5 bases and J by 0 bases; unmatched bases: 5. Germline lookup yields CDR1 MDHEN and CDR2 SYDVKM. CDR3 length: 16 residues. CDR3 coding DNA: TGTGCCAGCAGTCCTGGACTAGCGATAGCCAAAAACATTCAGTACTTC. Its protein is CASSPGLAIAKNIQYF.

Comments on this clonotype: The size of this beta chain means little, since it is a stray read in a library made for alpha chains. The V call is TRBV29-1, the J call TRBJ2-5; 11 nucleotides line up with TRBD2. Germline V gene sequence: CDR1 SQVTM, CDR2 ANQGSEA. The CDR3 has 13 residues. Trimming took 7 bases from V and 4 from J; bases not matched to a gene: 5. CDR3 bases: TGCAGCGGGCGGCTAGCGGGAGGAGAGACCCAGTACTTC. Translation: CSGRLAGGETQYF.

Turning to this clonotype: This beta chain came through as a stray read in a library set up for alpha chains, and its size says little. This chain uses TRBV24-1 with TRBJ2-5; maybe TRBD2 (6 bases). CDR1 and CDR2 from the germline V gene are KGHDR and SFDVKD. The CDR3 totals 16 residues. The germline V and J ends were trimmed by 4 bases and 0 bases, with 14 bases remaining between them. CDR3 DNA: TGTGCCACCAGTGACCGCGGGACGGCTAACCAAGAGACCCAGTACTTC. It translates to CATSDRGTANQETQYF.

This clonotype has more than one count but fewer than ten. This beta chain lies outside the target of a library built for alpha chains; its clone size means little. The chain links TRBV5-1 to TRBJ1-4, with TRBD1 matching 7 bases. The ends lost 0 bases at V and 1 base at J; junction bases unmatched: 9. Germline V lookup: CDR1 SGHRS, CDR2 YFSETQ. This CDR3 is 18 amino acids long. The CDR3 nucleotides read TGCGCCAGCAGCTTGGGGAGACAGGGTGCCGTAACTAATGAAAAACTGTTTTTT. Translating gives CASSLGRQGAVTNEKLFF.

This clonotype was counted between two and nine times. Since the library was made to target alpha chains, this beta chain is a stray read and its abundance is not meaningful. The rearrangement links TRBV28 to TRBJ2-2, with TRBD1 matching 9 bases. V was pared by 3 bases and J by 6 bases, with 8 bases of the junction left unmatched. The CDR3 covers 16 residues. Germline V gives CDR1 MDHEN, CDR2 SYDVKM. CDR3 in DNA: TGTGCCAGCAGTTTCTCCGGGACAGGGCGATCCGGGGAGCTGTTTTTT. It specifies CASSFSGTGRSGELFF.

By share, this clonotype ranks as medium-sized. Being off target in a library aimed at alpha chains, this beta chain has a size of little meaning. The chain links TRBV20-1 to TRBJ1-1; D is uncertain. Germline CDR1 DFQATT, CDR2 SNEGSKA (reference sequence). The ends were cut back, 3 bases at V and 4 bases at J, with 9 bases in the middle. CDR3 size: 12 residues. The CDR3 loop reads CSASGQPTEAFF. Written as DNA, the CDR3 is TGCAGTGCTAGCGGTCAGCCCACTGAAGCTTTCTTT.

This clonotype rates as medium-sized (0.01 to 0.1%). Being off target in a library aimed at alpha chains, this beta chain has a size of little meaning. The chain employs TRBV12-3 or TRBV12-4 and TRBJ2-5; 7 positions agree with TRBD2. CDR3 length: 14 amino acids. V lost 5 bases and J lost 3; bases outside the gene matches: 6. CDR3 loop: CASSPRGGEETQYF. For the CDR3, the DNA is TGTGCCAGCAGTCCCCGGGGAGGGGAAGAGACCCAGTACTTC.

This clonotype qualifies as medium-sized (0.01 to 0.1%). This beta chain is a stray read from a library made for alpha chains; its abundance is not meaningful. CDR3: CSFISVGIPEAFF. Here the CDR3 DNA reads TGCAGCTTCATATCCGTCGGAATACCTGAAGCTTTCTTT. The chain uses TRBV29-1 and TRBJ1-1; D is uncertain. V was shortened by 8 bases and J by 6 bases, with 19 bases between the two germline ends. The CDR3 runs 13 residues. Per the germline V gene, CDR1 is SQVTM and CDR2 is ANQGSEA.

This clonotype is medium-sized by share. This beta chain came through as a stray read in a library set up for alpha chains, and its size says little. This chain uses TRBV10-3 with TRBJ2-3; the match to TRBD2 covers 7 bases. The CDR3 covers 14 residues. With 8 bases clipped from V and 1 base from J, the junction kept 6 bases outside the gene matches. Germline CDR1 is ENHRY and CDR2 is SYGVKD. The CDR3 nucleotides read TGTGCCATCCGAAGCGGGATCCGCACAGATACGCAGTATTTT. This translates into CAIRSGIRTDTQYF.

Within the sample, this clonotype is medium-sized (0.01 to 0.1%). This beta chain was picked up by a library intended for alpha chains and is off target, so its count carries little meaning. Here the CDR3 reads CSARDLSSGRKGEQYF. The CDR3 DNA reads as TGCAGTGCTAGAGATCTGAGTAGCGGGAGGAAAGGCGAGCAGTACTTC. The chain employs TRBV20-1 and TRBJ2-7, with 10 bases fitting TRBD2. The germline gives CDR1 DFQATT, CDR2 SNEGSKA (reference sequence). CDR3 length equals 16 residues. Trimming cost V 0 bases and J 6 bases; bases outside gene matches: 11.

On this clonotype: The library was built for alpha chains, so this beta chain is an off-target read and its size means little. The rearrangement links TRBV5-1 to TRBJ2-5; D is uncertain. V lost 4 bases to trimming and J lost 5 bases, with 9 bases between them. Germline V gives CDR1 SGHRS, CDR2 YFSETQ. The CDR3 length is 12 residues. CDR3 amino acids: CASSPLGETQYF. CDR3 nucleotide sequence: TGCGCCAGCAGCCCCCTGGGGGAGACCCAGTACTTC.